Below are 29 T cell receptor beta chains sequenced from a single sample in a study of control samples from healthy donors and cancer patients. Sequencing was performed with immunoSEQ multiplex PCR; in TCRdb, only in-frame clones are kept and a portion is missing. This sample yields tens of thousands of clones, of which around nine tenths are seen a single time; under 0.95% belongs to the top ten. The sample taken for sequencing was PBMCs. All receptors derive from a young man with colorectal cancer.

J is TRBJ1-6 and V is TRBV10-3, with 7 bases lining up with TRBD1. Germline CDR1 reads ENHRY; CDR2 reads SYGVKD. Trimming took 8 bases from V and 7 from J; bases not matched to a gene: 14. The CDR3 consists of 16 residues. The CDR3 here is CAIGQAGGTGNSPLHF. The CDR3 DNA follows: TGTGCCATCGGTCAAGCAGGGGGAACGGGGAATTCACCCCTCCACTTT.

The chain combines TRBV4-1 with TRBJ1-2; the D gene is possibly TRBD1 (5 bases). V lost 0 bases and J lost 3, with 8 bases in between. Germline V gene sequence: CDR1 MGHRA, CDR2 YSYEKL. The CDR3 has 14 amino acids. The CDR3 sequence is CASSQDRGDYGYTF. The DNA of the CDR3 is TGCGCCAGCAGCCAAGATCGGGGGGACTATGGCTACACCTTC.

The V gene is TRBV4-2, the J gene TRBJ2-3, with TRBD2 matching over 7 bases. Per the germline V gene, CDR1 is LGHNA and CDR2 is YNFKEQ. V was pared by 0 bases and J by 5 bases, with 11 bases of the junction left unmatched. CDR3 size: 17 residues. The CDR3 loop reads CASSQEGLAAELDTQYF. In DNA, the CDR3 is TGTGCCAGCAGCCAAGAGGGGCTAGCGGCCGAATTAGATACGCAGTATTTT.

J is TRBJ1-2 and V is TRBV29-1; D is unclear. The ends were cut back, 1 base at V and 2 bases at J, with 11 bases in the middle. From germline, CDR1 is SQVTM and CDR2 ANQGSEA. The CDR3 consists of 14 residues. The CDR3 DNA is TGCAGCGTTGAAGGAGGCGGCTTCAACTATGGCTACACCTTC. This gives the protein CSVEGGGFNYGYTF. The full variable domain, completed using reference TRBV29-1 and TRBJ1-2, is SAVISQKPSRDICQRGTSLTIQCQVDSQVTMMFWYRQQPGQSLTLIATANQGSEATYESGFVIDKFPISRPNLTFSTLTVSNMSPEDSSIYLCSVEGGGFNYGYTFGSGTRLTVV.

The V and J genes are TRBV5-1 and TRBJ2-1, with 10 bases fitting TRBD2. The CDR3 is made up of 15 amino acids. J was trimmed by 7 bases and V by 4 bases; bases with no gene match: 8. Germline CDR1 reads SGHRS; CDR2 reads YFSETQ. The CDR3: CASSEEGTSVNEQFF. The DNA of the CDR3 is TGCGCCAGCAGCGAGGAGGGGACTAGCGTTAATGAGCAGTTCTTC.

In its sample, this clone was seen a few times. The chain has TRBV7-9 and TRBJ2-7, with 9 bases matching TRBD1. Germline V lookup: CDR1 SEHNR, CDR2 FQNEAQ (reference sequence). This CDR3 spans 18 amino acids. Trimming cost V 5 bases and J 1 base; bases outside gene matches: 15. This CDR3 reads CASSPRVGQGNLSYEQYF. DNA for the CDR3: TGTGCCAGCAGCCCTAGGGTGGGACAGGGCAACTTATCCTACGAGCAGTACTTC.

The rearrangement uses TRBV5-6 and TRBJ2-2; possibly TRBD1 for D (6 bases). This CDR3 has 19 residues. V was cut by 0 bases and J by 4 bases, with 22 bases left in between. The germline V gene has CDR1 SGHDT and CDR2 YYEEEE. CDR3 nucleotides: TGTGCCAGCAGCTTGGAAGGCCAGGGGCCCATTGGGATCACCGGGGAGCTGTTTTTT. This encodes CASSLEGQGPIGITGELFF.

This clone was seen a single time. The V gene is TRBV19, the J gene TRBJ2-7; perhaps TRBD1 as D (6 bases). Trimming shortened V by 10 bases and J by 0 bases, and 13 bases separated the two germline ends. The germline CDR1 and CDR2 sequences are LNHDA and SQIVND (reference sequence). This CDR3 has 13 residues. In nucleotides, the CDR3 is TGTGCCACCGATCCGGGACACTCCTACGAGCAGTACTTC. Translating gives CATDPGHSYEQYF.

V and J are TRBV6-5 and TRBJ1-3; possible D gene TRBD1, 6 bases. The V gene's germline CDR1 is MNHEY and CDR2 SVGAGI. The CDR3 extends over 15 amino acids. The V end was cut by 6 bases, the J end by 0 bases, with 12 bases between. The CDR3 DNA reads TGTGCCAGCAGCCGGGGACACTACTCTGGAAACACCATATATTTT. Amino acids: CASSRGHYSGNTIYF.

The chain links TRBV5-4 to TRBJ2-6; D may correspond to TRBD1 or TRBD2 (7 bases each). The CDR3 runs 16 residues. Deletions cut 4 bases from V and 4 bases from J, with 15 bases between. Germline lookup yields CDR1 SGHNT and CDR2 YYREEE (reference sequence). The CDR3 region has the DNA TGTGCCAGCAGCGCAGGGGGGGGGAGAGGGGCCAACGTCCTGACTTTC. Translating it yields CASSAGGGRGANVLTF.

The chain employs TRBV7-6 and TRBJ2-6; 9 bases map to TRBD1. The CDR3 covers 17 residues. The germline V gene encodes CDR1 SGHVS and CDR2 FNYEAQ. J was trimmed by 2 bases and V by 5 bases; bases with no gene match: 7. CDR3: CASSPPGQGPGANVLTF. The CDR3 DNA reads TGTGCCAGCAGCCCGCCGGGACAGGGACCTGGGGCCAACGTCCTGACTTTC.

The chain carries TRBV5-4 and TRBJ1-2; 7 nucleotides line up with TRBD1. Germline V gene data show CDR1 as SGHNT and CDR2 as YYREEE (reference sequence). CDR3 size: 14 residues. V shed 7 bases and J 6 bases; nucleotides not matched to a gene: 12. The CDR3 sequence is CASGVIQGMDGYTF. CDR3 DNA sequence: TGTGCCAGCGGAGTGATACAGGGGATGGATGGCTACACCTTC.

This clone is a singleton in its sample. The rearrangement joins TRBV11-2 to TRBJ1-2, with D unresolved. Germline V gene lookup returns CDR1 SGHAT and CDR2 FQNNGV. Trimming shortened V by 1 base and J by 6 bases, and 21 bases separated the two germline ends. The CDR3 is 17 residues long. This CDR3 reads CASSLVAGWTSSDGYTF. The DNA for the CDR3 is TGTGCCAGCAGCTTAGTAGCAGGTTGGACCAGTTCCGATGGCTACACCTTC.

The chain joins TRBV6-1 to TRBJ1-1, with unresolved D. In germline, CDR1 is MNHNS, CDR2 SASEGT. Between the trimmed V and J ends, which lost 0 bases and 4 bases, there was a span of 3 bases. This CDR3 comprises 12 residues. The DNA for the CDR3 is TGTGCCAGCAGTGAAGCTGTCACTGAAGCTTTCTTT. Translating gives CASSEAVTEAFF.

This clone has just a few counts. The V gene is TRBV7-2, the J gene TRBJ2-5; D may be TRBD2 (6 bases). Trimming shortened V by 5 bases and J by 0 bases, and 13 bases separated the two germline ends. The CDR3 is 15 residues long. Germline loops: CDR1 SGHTA, CDR2 FQGNSA. CDR3 in DNA: TGTGCCAGCAGCAGAAACGGGGGACACCAAGAGACCCAGTACTTC. It codes for CASSRNGGHQETQYF.

This chain links TRBV27 with TRBJ1-6, with D hard to call. CDR1 and CDR2 (germline): MNHEY, SMNVEV (reference sequence). The CDR3 consists of 14 residues. V was trimmed by 3 bases and J by 8 bases, leaving 11 bases between them. The CDR3 sequence: CASSFRQDYSPLHF. CDR3 sequence (DNA): TGTGCCAGCAGTTTTCGGCAGGATTATTCACCCCTCCACTTT.

The chain carries TRBV10-3 and TRBJ2-3, with D perhaps assigned TRBD1 or TRBD2 (6 bases each). This CDR3 region has 14 residues. V lost 8 bases and J lost 2, with 14 bases in between. Germline-derived CDR1 and CDR2 are ENHRY and SYGVKD. As DNA, the CDR3 is TGTGCCATCCATAGGGGGGCGGTCACAGATACGCAGTATTTT. Translation: CAIHRGAVTDTQYF.

CDR3 sequence: CATSAGAGEQFF. The CDR3 DNA follows: TGTGCCACGTCCGCGGGGGCCGGTGAGCAGTTCTTC. The chain employs TRBV10-3 and TRBJ2-1; weak D call: TRBD2 (7 bases). The germline V and J ends were trimmed by 10 bases and 9 bases, with 16 bases remaining between them. Per germline, CDR1 ENHRY and CDR2 SYGVKD. The CDR3 contains 12 residues.

This sequence joins TRBV12-5 and TRBJ1-1, with D possibly being TRBD1 (5 bases). Germline V gene lookup returns CDR1 LGHNT and CDR2 FRNRAP. The CDR3 is made up of 15 amino acids. The V end lost 7 bases, the J end lost 4 bases, and 19 bases lay between the germline ends. In DNA form, the CDR3 reads TGTGCTAGTGCCCTATCGTTAATTGGGGGCACTGAAGCTTTCTTT. This translates into CASALSLIGGTEAFF.

This chain uses TRBV7-8 with TRBJ2-5; perhaps TRBD1 as D (5 bases). The length of the CDR3 is 12 residues. In germline, CDR1 is SGHVS, CDR2 FQNEAQ. V shed 6 bases and J shed 4 bases, with 9 bases lying between them. CDR3 loop: CASRGRGETQYF. CDR3 nucleotides: TGTGCCAGCAGGGGGCGAGGAGAGACCCAGTACTTC.

About this clone itself: Other DNA sequences of this sample code for an identical CDR3. The V gene is TRBV3-1 (or the pseudogene TRBV3-2), the J gene TRBJ1-2, with 7 bases matching TRBD1. This CDR3 spans 16 amino acids. Germline CDR1 and CDR2: LGHDT and YNNKEL (reference sequence). Losses at the gene ends were 1 base for V and 2 bases for J; bases not matched to a gene: 7. The CDR3 sequence is CASSQVTGTANYGYTF. The CDR3 nucleotides read TGTGCCAGCAGCCAAGTGACAGGGACAGCGAACTATGGCTACACCTTC.

The chain recombines TRBV11-2 with TRBJ2-3; unclear D gene. The germline V gene has CDR1 SGHAT and CDR2 FQNNGV. V gave up 1 base and J gave up 0 bases, with 11 bases separating them. The CDR3 is made up of 16 amino acids. The CDR3 region has the DNA TGTGCCAGCAGCTTAGGAAGCCTATCTAGCACAGATACGCAGTATTTT. Its translation is CASSLGSLSSTDTQYF.

J is TRBJ2-1 and V is TRBV6-2 or TRBV6-3, with TRBD2 identical over 13 bases. V gave up 2 bases and J gave up 0 bases; unmatched junction bases: 13. CDR1 and CDR2 (germline): MNHEY, SVGEGT. CDR3 length equals 21 residues. This CDR3 is CASSYPTQTSGGTYSYNEQFF. CDR3 in DNA: TGTGCCAGCAGTTACCCGACACAGACTAGCGGGGGGACCTACTCCTACAATGAGCAGTTCTTC.

V and J are TRBV7-6 and TRBJ1-1; a weak D match, TRBD1 (5 bases). Trimming removed 2 bases from V and 1 base from J, with 14 bases in between. Germline V gene data show CDR1 as SGHVS and CDR2 as FNYEAQ. The CDR3 is 16 residues long. The CDR3 spells CASSLREAGSNTEAFF. The CDR3 DNA sequence: TGTGCCAGCAGCTTAAGGGAGGCAGGGTCGAACACTGAAGCTTTCTTT.

V gene TRBV4-3 combines with J gene TRBJ2-1; TRBD2 aligns across 8 bases. Germline trimming cut 1 base from V and 9 bases from J; bases unmatched to any gene: 2. The CDR3 has 13 residues. Per germline, CDR1 LGHNA and CDR2 YSLEER. The chain's CDR3 is CASSQGGGSEQFF. Here the CDR3 DNA reads TGCGCCAGCAGCCAAGGCGGGGGGTCTGAGCAGTTCTTC.

CDR3 nucleotide sequence: TGTGCCAGCAGTGACGGGGGCGAGGGTTCACCCCTCCACTTT. Translated, it gives CASSDGGEGSPLHF. The chain is built from TRBV6-4 and TRBJ1-6, with D possibly matching TRBD1 (6 bases). The CDR3 has 14 residues. V lost 2 bases to trimming and J lost 9 bases, with 11 bases between them. Germline CDR1 is MRHNA and CDR2 is SNTAGT.

CDR3 protein: CAISESGTGPYEQYF. DNA of the CDR3: TGTGCCATCAGTGAGTCAGGGACAGGGCCTTACGAGCAGTACTTC. This chain joins TRBV10-3 and TRBJ2-7; 9 bases are a match to TRBD1. After removal of 0 bases from V and 4 bases from J, the junction contained 4 bases not matched to a gene. This CDR3 is built from 15 residues. CDR1 and CDR2 from the germline V gene are ENHRY and SYGVKD.

The chain is built from TRBV6-5 and TRBJ2-7; the match to TRBD1 covers 8 bases. From germline, CDR1 is MNHEY and CDR2 SVGAGI. This CDR3 contains 14 residues. The V segment lost 8 bases and the J segment 0 bases; nucleotides outside the gene matches: 6. Written as DNA, the CDR3 is TGTGCCAGCCGGGACAGGTCAAGCTCCTACGAGCAGTACTTC. This gives the protein CASRDRSSSYEQYF.

This chain links TRBV24-1 with TRBJ1-2, with D perhaps matching TRBD1 (5 bases). The germline V gene has CDR1 KGHDR and CDR2 SFDVKD. V was trimmed by 4 bases and J by 4 bases, leaving 9 bases between them. The CDR3 runs 13 residues. Here the CDR3 reads CATSEGVRYGYTF. CDR3 bases: TGTGCCACCAGTGAAGGGGTTCGCTATGGCTACACCTTC.